The rows below give T cell receptor beta chains drawn from one sample of a study of cytomegalovirus exposure and HLA in healthy donors. Produced via immunoSEQ multiplex PCR; TCRdb's table is partial and in-frame only. Altogether about 180,000 clones are present, 80% to 90% being singletons, with the ten largest covering approximately 1.2%. Sequenced input: PBMCs. All receptors come from a girl aged 2-15 years in good health and CMV-seropositive. Each CDR3 is given with its conserved first and last residue. The order of the fields is clone size, J gene, V gene, D gene, CDR3 DNA, CDR3 protein. The D gene is left open where the match is weak. Expanded clones get a size class; other rows say once, few or many, or leave the size out.

clone size: NA
J gene: TRBJ2-5
V gene: TRBV29-1
D gene: NA
CDR3 DNA: TGCAGCGTTCTGTATCGGGAAGAGACCCAGTACTTC
CDR3 protein: CSVLYREETQYF

clone size: NA
J gene: TRBJ2-7
V gene: TRBV4-1
D gene: TRBD1
CDR3 DNA: TGCGCCAGCAGCCAAGATCCACGCGGCAGGGGGCGACACGAGCAGTACTTC
CDR3 protein: CASSQDPRGRGRHEQYF

clone size: NA
J gene: TRBJ1-1
V gene: TRBV6-1
D gene: TRBD1
CDR3 DNA: TGTGCCAGCAGTGAAGGGACAGGGGGCGTGATGAACACTGAAGCTTTCTTT
CDR3 protein: CASSEGTGGVMNTEAFF

clone size: NA
J gene: TRBJ2-5
V gene: TRBV6-1
D gene: TRBD1
CDR3 DNA: TGTGCCAGCACCACAGGGGGTGCGGGTTTGGAGACCCAGTACTTC
CDR3 protein: CASTTGGAGLETQYF

clone size: NA
J gene: TRBJ1-2
V gene: TRBV5-8
D gene: NA
CDR3 DNA: TGTGCCAGCATGTCCCCAAACCGACAGACTTATGGCTACACCTTC
CDR3 protein: CASMSPNRQTYGYTF

clone size: NA
J gene: TRBJ2-7
V gene: TRBV28
D gene: TRBD2
CDR3 DNA: TGTGCCAGCAGTTTATGGGGGCTAGCGGGAGTAAACTACGAGCAGTACTTC
CDR3 protein: CASSLWGLAGVNYEQYF

clone size: once
J gene: TRBJ1-6
V gene: TRBV19
D gene: TRBD1
CDR3 DNA: TGTGCCAGTAGTATCTCGACGGGACAGGGGTGGAATTCACCCCTCCACTTT
CDR3 protein: CASSISTGQGWNSPLHF

clone size: NA
J gene: TRBJ2-2
V gene: TRBV7-8
D gene: TRBD1
CDR3 DNA: TGTGCCAGCAGCCTAGGGGACAGCCTCAACACCGGGGAGCTGTTTTTT
CDR3 protein: CASSLGDSLNTGELFF

clone size: NA
J gene: TRBJ2-7
V gene: TRBV7-9
D gene: TRBD1
CDR3 DNA: TGTGCCAGCAGCCTGTGGGACAGTAGCTCCTACGAGCAGTACTTC
CDR3 protein: CASSLWDSSSYEQYF

clone size: NA
J gene: TRBJ1-4
V gene: TRBV4-2
D gene: NA
CDR3 DNA: TGTGCCAGCAGCCGCCGGAGCACCCTAGGTACAACTAATGAAAAACTGTTTTTT
CDR3 protein: CASSRRSTLGTTNEKLFF

clone size: NA
J gene: TRBJ1-1
V gene: TRBV27
D gene: NA
CDR3 DNA: TGTGCCAGCAGTCTCCATCTGACAGGTAACACTGAAGCTTTCTTT
CDR3 protein: CASSLHLTGNTEAFF